Listed below are T cell receptor beta chains from one sample, sequenced in a study of blood T cell repertoires in COVID-19. Using immunoSEQ multiplex PCR, the repertoire was profiled, and TCRdb retains in-frame clones only, with some absent. The table includes tens of thousands of clones, around 80% detected once. Sequencing used peripheral blood. The receptors originated from a human donor in a cohort sampled during active COVID-19. CDR3s include the opening cysteine and the closing phenylalanine or tryptophan. A D gene is named only where the DNA matches it firmly. A clone size is listed for some rows: how often the clone was seen (once, few, many), or a class if it is expanded.

v_call	clone_size	d_call	j_call	cdr3_length	cdr3_nt	cdr3_aa
TRBV5-6	-	TRBD2	TRBJ2-3	16	TGTGCCAGCAGCCCGCGGGGGGGCCGTGGTGCAGATACGCAGTATTTT	CASSPRGGRGADTQYF
TRBV10-3	-	-	TRBJ1-2	12	TGTGCCATCGGGGAAGGGGACTATGGCTACACCTTC	CAIGEGDYGYTF
TRBV6-5	-	-	TRBJ2-5	15	TGTGCCAGCAGTTTACTAGGGGGGGCCATGGAGACCCAGTACTTC	CASSLLGGAMETQYF
TRBV9	-	-	TRBJ1-3	14	TGTGCCAGCACCGACAGAGAATCTGGAAACACCATATATTTT	CASTDRESGNTIYF
TRBV5-1	-	-	TRBJ2-4	15	TGCGCCAGCAGCTTGGGAGGCCTAGCCAAAAACATTCAGTACTTC	CASSLGGLAKNIQYF
TRBV3-1/TRBV3-2	once	-	TRBJ2-5	16	TGTGCCAGCAGCCAAGAGGGGGCAGATGCAGCAGAGACCCAGTACTTC	CASSQEGADAAETQYF
TRBV7-2	few	-	TRBJ1-5	13	TGTGCCAGCAGCACGGACATATCGCAGCCCCAGCATTTT	CASSTDISQPQHF
TRBV29-1	once	TRBD1	TRBJ2-3	14	TGCAGCGTGACCGGGACAGGGGGACCAGATACGCAGTATTTT	CSVTGTGGPDTQYF
TRBV6-1	-	-	TRBJ1-5	14	TGTGCCAGCAGTGAAGCACAGCGGGGGCAGCCCCAGCATTTT	CASSEAQRGQPQHF
TRBV7-9	few	TRBD1	TRBJ1-1	14	TGTGCCAGCAGCTTAGGAGGGGGCGGCACTGAAGCTTTCTTT	CASSLGGGGTEAFF
TRBV29-1	-	-	TRBJ2-2	14	TGCAGCGCCCAACTGAGGGCGAACACCGGGGAGCTGTTTTTT	CSAQLRANTGELFF
TRBV12-3/TRBV12-4	once	-	TRBJ2-5	13	TGTGCCAGCAGTTTCCAGGGTCCTGAGACCCAGTACTTC	CASSFQGPETQYF
TRBV5-6	-	TRBD2	TRBJ2-4	16	TGTGCCAGCAGCCCCACTAGCGGGGGAGCCAAAAACATTCAGTACTTC	CASSPTSGGAKNIQYF
TRBV7-6	-	-	TRBJ2-3	15	TGTGCCAGCAGCTCCCCGGGACATCGCACAGATACGCAGTATTTT	CASSSPGHRTDTQYF
TRBV5-1	-	TRBD1	TRBJ2-1	14	TGCGCCAGCAGCCCCGGGACAGGGTACAATGAGCAGTTCTTC	CASSPGTGYNEQFF
TRBV5-4	few	TRBD1	TRBJ1-6	15	TGTGCCAGCAGCTCAGGGACAGTCGATAATTCACCCCTCCACTTT	CASSSGTVDNSPLHF
TRBV5-4	-	TRBD1	TRBJ1-1	15	TGTGCCAGCAGTCCCAGGAAGACAGGGACGACTGAAGCTTTCTTT	CASSPRKTGTTEAFF